This T cell receptor (beta chain) was sequenced during a study of CD4 T cells in relation to SARS-CoV-2 and coronaviruses. The CDR3 length is 12 residues. V lost 0 bases to trimming and J lost 7 bases, with 6 bases between them. CDR1 and CDR2 (germline): KGHSH, LQKENI. CD4+ T cells from unexposed donors were obtained before the COVID-19 pandemic (2011-2018). CD4 enrichment then naive enrichment separated naive from memory CD4+ cells. Only one count was recorded for this clone. Naive and memory CD4+ T cell DNA was deep-sequenced without culture. Assay used: immunoSEQ multiplex PCR; TCRdb lists only in-frame clones, some missing. The sample has roughly 61,000 clones, about nine tenths seen once.

The sequenced sample was memory CD4+ T cells from PBMCs. The genes are TRBV18 and TRBJ1-1; no definite D call. This receptor was obtained from a human donor in good health. CDR3 nucleotides: TGTGCCAGCTCACCACCCTCCCGTGAAGCTTTCTTT. Encoded protein: CASSPPSREAFF.